This T cell receptor (beta chain) emerged from a study of T cell responses to AZD1222 COVID-19 vaccine. Study-level results: Donors were largely white British and mainly female; clonal diversity was possibly underestimated. Only a handful of individuals given AZD1222 were seropositive at baseline. There were vaccine-associated CD4 TCRs across spike, dominant at 160-218 and 743-854. Repertoire sampling was restricted to post-peak T cell response timepoints.

Assay used: immunoSEQ multiplex PCR; TCRdb lists only in-frame clones, some missing. The repertoire holds 200,000 to 250,000 clones, about 93% seen once, with about 1% in the top ten. With regard to this clone: Its antigen remains unknown.

CDR1 is MDHEN, CDR2 SYDVKM, per germline. The ends were cut back, 6 bases at V and 0 bases at J, with 9 bases in the middle. The CDR3 covers 13 residues. The clonotype comes from an adult in good health. The chain links TRBV28 to TRBJ2-7; unclear D gene. Specimen: peripheral blood, collected on day 0 of MenACWY control vaccination. The CDR3: CASRSPNSYEQYF. The CDR3 DNA reads as TGTGCCAGCAGGTCACCCAACTCCTACGAGCAGTACTTC.